The next 19 T cell receptor beta chains were all read from a single sample in a study of T cell repertoires in cytomegalovirus infection. TCRdb independently ran MiXCR on the reads; one entry per CDR3 protein. This table holds a few hundred thousand distinct CDR3 sequences, 25% found once. Their specific antigens are unknown. The sequencing here drew on cultured PBMCs, taken from culture after CMV antigen stimulation. The receptor set was obtained from a human donor in good health (CMV status not recorded). Some clones in this sample may be carry-over from other donors' samples.

This clonotype was detected ten times or more. The chain employs TRBV7-2 and TRBJ1-1; 8 bases align to TRBD1. V trimming: 3 bases; J trimming: 7 bases; junction bases outside the gene matches: 4. This CDR3 is built from 13 residues. CDR1 and CDR2 from the germline V gene are SGHTA and FQGNSA. The CDR3 loop is CASSFRDRSEAFF. CDR3 in DNA: TGTGCCAGCAGCTTCCGGGACAGGAGTGAAGCTTTCTTT.

This sequence joins TRBV7-3 and TRBJ2-2, with 7 bases identical to TRBD1. The V segment lost 5 bases and the J segment 7 bases; nucleotides outside the gene matches: 7. The length of the CDR3 is 14 residues. Germline CDR1 is SGHTA and CDR2 is FQGTGA. CDR3 DNA: TGTGCCAGCAGCCGGGGACAGAAAGGCGGGGAGCTGTTTTTT. Translated: CASSRGQKGGELFF.

The chain has TRBV11-2 and TRBJ2-7; D may be TRBD1 or TRBD2 (5 bases each). Per germline, CDR1 SGHAT and CDR2 FQNNGV. The V end lost 5 bases, the J end lost 2 bases, and 19 bases lay between the germline ends. The CDR3 runs 16 residues. The DNA of the CDR3 is TGTGCCAGCAGCGACTTTGAGGGCCCGGGACCCTACGAGCAGTACTTC. It specifies CASSDFEGPGPYEQYF.

This clonotype occurred a few times. This chain links TRBV10-3 with TRBJ2-2; D may correspond to TRBD1 or TRBD2 (6 bases each). CDR1 and CDR2 from the germline V gene are ENHRY and SYGVKD. Trimming took off 11 bases at V and 2 bases at J, with 21 bases between the two ends. This CDR3 spans 16 amino acids. CDR3 DNA: TGTGCCTCAACTTCGGGGGCAGGTCTTAACACCGGGGAGCTGTTTTTT. This translates into CASTSGAGLNTGELFF.

This chain joins TRBV30 and TRBJ2-1; D is possibly TRBD1 (5 bases). This CDR3 contains 13 residues. Germline V lookup: CDR1 GTSNPN, CDR2 SVGIG (reference sequence). The germline V and J ends were trimmed by 2 bases and 9 bases, with 14 bases remaining between them. CDR3 sequence (DNA): TGTGCCTGGAGTAGGGGCAGAACTCCTGAGCAGTTCTTC. Amino acid sequence: CAWSRGRTPEQFF.

The gene calls are TRBV24-1 and TRBJ2-1; tentative D call: TRBD1 (6 bases). Germline V lookup: CDR1 KGHDR, CDR2 SFDVKD. The length of the CDR3 is 16 residues. Trimming stripped 3 bases from V and 5 bases from J, with 16 bases between. The CDR3 sequence: CATSDRTVKTNNEQFF. Written as DNA, the CDR3 is TGTGCCACCAGTGATAGGACAGTTAAAACCAACAATGAGCAGTTCTTC.

The chain combines TRBV19 with TRBJ1-5; D call uncertain. Per germline, CDR1 LNHDA and CDR2 SQIVND (reference sequence). V lost 9 bases to trimming and J lost 8 bases, with 14 bases between them. The CDR3 covers 12 residues. The CDR3 nucleotides are TGTGCCAGCCGCAAGCGGGAGGAGCCCCAGCATTTT. Encoded protein: CASRKREEPQHF.

The V gene is TRBV19, the J gene TRBJ2-3; D gene unclear. V lost 5 bases to trimming and J lost 2 bases, with 8 bases between them. The CDR3 consists of 13 residues. In germline, CDR1 is LNHDA, CDR2 SQIVND (reference sequence). CDR3 sequence: CASSPVNTDTQYF. CDR3 DNA sequence: TGTGCCAGTAGTCCTGTAAACACAGATACGCAGTATTTT.

This clonotype was seen ten or more times. The chain recombines TRBV7-2 with TRBJ2-5; D is unclear. Between the trimmed V and J ends, which lost 2 bases and 2 bases, there was a span of 12 bases. CDR3 length: 15 amino acids. CDR1 and CDR2 from the germline V gene are SGHTA and FQGNSA. The CDR3 loop reads CASSLLGQLQETQYF. CDR3 sequence (DNA): TGTGCCAGCAGCTTATTAGGGCAGCTACAAGAGACCCAGTACTTC.

A note on this clonotype: Sequence at one end of the junction differs from germline and may be a read error. This chain links TRBV6-6 with TRBJ1-3; the D is unclear. The CDR3 loop spans 14 amino acids. Germline V CDR1 and CDR2: MNHNY, SVGAGI (reference sequence). CDR3 DNA sequence: TGTACCAGCAGTTACGTCCGCTCTGGAAACACCATATATTTT. This encodes CTSSYVRSGNTIYF.

The chain has TRBV12-3 or TRBV12-4 and TRBJ1-3, with D uncertain. The CDR3 has 17 residues. V dropped 3 bases and J dropped 4 bases, with 19 bases sitting between them. The CDR3 region has the DNA TGTGCCAGCAGTTTTAAAGCAAACCCCGACCTGGGAAACACCATATATTTT. Residues: CASSFKANPDLGNTIYF.

The table lists this clonotype with a few counts. The V gene is TRBV20-1, the J gene TRBJ1-5; D possibly corresponds to TRBD1 (6 bases). With 2 bases removed from V and 0 bases from J, the gap between germline ends came to 11 bases. The CDR3 spans 15 residues. Germline V gene data show CDR1 as DFQATT and CDR2 as SNEGSKA (reference sequence). The CDR3: CSARPQGDSNQPQHF. CDR3 sequence (DNA): TGCAGTGCTAGACCACAGGGAGATAGCAATCAGCCCCAGCATTTT.

The CDR3 DNA follows: TGTGCCACCAGTGATTCAGTCCCCGGGGAGCTGTTTTTT. This encodes CATSDSVPGELFF. The V gene is TRBV24-1, the J gene TRBJ2-2, with D unclear. CDR3 size: 13 residues. Germline V gene lookup returns CDR1 KGHDR and CDR2 SFDVKD. V was cut by 2 bases and J by 6 bases, with 6 bases left in between.

This clonotype has only a few counts. The CDR3, as DNA: TGTGCCAGCAGTTCTTCTCGGACAGACGTTAATTCACCCCTCCACTTT. Translated, it gives CASSSSRTDVNSPLHF. This rearrangement joins TRBV12-3 or TRBV12-4 to TRBJ1-6; D may be TRBD1 (6 bases). V was clipped by 4 bases and J by 6 bases, with 16 bases between them. This CDR3 is 16 amino acids long.

V and J are TRBV10-3 and TRBJ1-2; D is possibly TRBD1 (6 bases). Germline V gene data show CDR1 as ENHRY and CDR2 as SYGVKD. Trimming removed 6 bases at V and 0 bases at J, with 11 bases between. CDR3 length: 14 amino acids. CDR3 protein: CAISRDTTNYGYTF. CDR3 sequence (DNA): TGTGCCATCAGCCGGGACACAACTAACTATGGCTACACCTTC.

This clonotype has just a few counts. The gene calls are TRBV11-3 and TRBJ2-1; 8 nucleotides line up with TRBD2. Losses at the gene ends were 5 bases for V and 7 bases for J; bases not matched to a gene: 13. Germline V gives CDR1 SGHNT, CDR2 YENEEA. The CDR3 runs 16 residues. The CDR3 sequence is CASSSIRSGGRNEQFF. The CDR3 coding sequence is TGTGCCAGCAGCAGCATCCGGTCGGGAGGGCGAAATGAGCAGTTCTTC.

The chain has TRBV20-1 and TRBJ2-1, with D tentatively TRBD2 (6 bases). This CDR3 has 13 residues. Germline-derived CDR1 and CDR2 are DFQATT and SNEGSKA (reference sequence). The germline V and J ends were trimmed by 3 bases and 7 bases, with 13 bases remaining between them. The CDR3 here is CSARGTGGNEQFF. The CDR3 DNA reads as TGCAGTGCTAGGGGGACTGGGGGAAATGAGCAGTTCTTC.

The chain couples TRBV7-9 to TRBJ2-7; no clear D. The CDR3 covers 9 residues. The V end lost 3 bases, the J end lost 12 bases, and 6 bases lay between the germline ends. In germline, CDR1 is SEHNR, CDR2 FQNEAQ (reference sequence). This CDR3 reads CASSFGPYV. The CDR3 nucleotides are TGTGCCAGCAGCTTCGGGCCGTACGTC.

This clonotype came up many times. The rearrangement joins TRBV7-9 to TRBJ1-2, with D perhaps TRBD1 (5 bases). CDR3 length: 16 residues. The V end was cut by 5 bases, the J end by 6 bases, with 22 bases between. Germline V lookup: CDR1 SEHNR, CDR2 FQNEAQ (reference sequence). CDR3 loop: CASSLPIDSGKDGYTF. DNA for the CDR3: TGTGCCAGCAGCCTACCTATAGACTCAGGGAAGGATGGCTACACCTTC.